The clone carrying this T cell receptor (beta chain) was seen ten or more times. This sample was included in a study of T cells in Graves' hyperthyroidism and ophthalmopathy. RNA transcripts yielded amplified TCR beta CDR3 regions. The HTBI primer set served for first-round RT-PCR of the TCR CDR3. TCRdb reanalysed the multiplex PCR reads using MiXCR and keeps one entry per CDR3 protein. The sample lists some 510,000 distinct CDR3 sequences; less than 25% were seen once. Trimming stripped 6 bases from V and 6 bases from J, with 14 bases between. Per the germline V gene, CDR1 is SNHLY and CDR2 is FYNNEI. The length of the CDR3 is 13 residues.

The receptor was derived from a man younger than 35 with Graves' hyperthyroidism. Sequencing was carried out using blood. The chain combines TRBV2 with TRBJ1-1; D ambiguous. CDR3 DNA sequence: TGTGCCAGCAGGCTGGTCCCTGGCGCTGAAGCTTTCTTT. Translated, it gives CASRLVPGAEAFF.